The clone carrying this T cell receptor beta chain was recorded many times. The data are from a study of Graves' ophthalmopathy and Graves' hyperthyroidism. Germline lookup yields CDR1 MDHEN and CDR2 SYDVKM. The CDR3 consists of 15 residues. J lost 4 bases, V lost 8 bases, and 10 bases had no gene match. TCR beta CDR3 amplification used RNA transcripts. Second-round multiplex PCR came after first-round RT-PCR with HTBI primers. One entry per CDR3 protein, called by TCRdb with MiXCR from the multiplex PCR reads. The sample contains 220,000 or so distinct CDR3 sequences, roughly 21% of which appear only once.

The receptor was derived from a woman aged 50 to 65 with Graves' ophthalmopathy. This rearrangement joins TRBV28 to TRBJ2-2, with 7 positions matching TRBD2. The sequencing input was peripheral blood. CDR3 loop: CASHKSRGVTGELFF. CDR3 sequence (DNA): TGTGCCAGCCACAAAAGCCGGGGGGTCACCGGGGAGCTGTTTTTT.